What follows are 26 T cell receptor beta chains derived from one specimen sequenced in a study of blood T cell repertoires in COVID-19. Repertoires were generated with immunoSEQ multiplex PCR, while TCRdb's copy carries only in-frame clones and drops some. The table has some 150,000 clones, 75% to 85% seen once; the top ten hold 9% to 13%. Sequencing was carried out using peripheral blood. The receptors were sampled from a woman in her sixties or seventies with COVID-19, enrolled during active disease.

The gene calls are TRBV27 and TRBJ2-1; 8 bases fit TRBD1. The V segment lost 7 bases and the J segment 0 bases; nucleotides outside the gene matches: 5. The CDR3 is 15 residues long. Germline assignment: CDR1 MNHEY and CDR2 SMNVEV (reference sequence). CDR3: CASTKGQASYNEQFF. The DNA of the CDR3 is TGTGCCAGCACCAAGGGACAGGCCTCCTACAATGAGCAGTTCTTC.

The CDR3 DNA is TGTGCCAGCAGTTACGGCTTTGGGGGCGCCCAGCATTTT. Its translation is CASSYGFGGAQHF. V gene TRBV6-5 combines with J gene TRBJ1-5, with D possibly TRBD1 on 6 matching bases. CDR3 length: 13 amino acids. Deletions cut 2 bases from V and 11 bases from J, with 13 bases between. Germline CDR1 is MNHEY and CDR2 is SVGAGI.

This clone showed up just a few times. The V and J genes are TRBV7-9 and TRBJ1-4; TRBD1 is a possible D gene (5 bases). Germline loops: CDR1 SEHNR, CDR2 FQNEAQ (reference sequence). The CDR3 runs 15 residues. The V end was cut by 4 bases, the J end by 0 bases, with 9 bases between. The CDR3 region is CASSSYRSTNEKLFF. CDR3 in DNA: TGTGCCAGCAGCTCGTACAGGTCAACTAATGAAAAACTGTTTTTT.

In DNA, the CDR3 is TGTGCCAGCAGTTCCAGGACAGTGCGCCTCCACTTT. Amino acids: CASSSRTVRLHF. The chain joins TRBV6-5 to TRBJ1-6, with D possibly TRBD1 on 6 matching bases. Germline CDR1 MNHEY, CDR2 SVGAGI. V gave up 4 bases and J gave up 15 bases, with 13 bases separating them. The CDR3 is made up of 12 amino acids.

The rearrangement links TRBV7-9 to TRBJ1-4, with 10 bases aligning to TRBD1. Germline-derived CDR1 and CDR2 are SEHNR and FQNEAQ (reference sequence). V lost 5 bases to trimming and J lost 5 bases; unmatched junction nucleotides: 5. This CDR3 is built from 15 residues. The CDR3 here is CASSIWGQGNEKLFF. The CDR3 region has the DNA TGTGCCAGCAGCATCTGGGGACAGGGGAATGAAAAACTGTTTTTT.

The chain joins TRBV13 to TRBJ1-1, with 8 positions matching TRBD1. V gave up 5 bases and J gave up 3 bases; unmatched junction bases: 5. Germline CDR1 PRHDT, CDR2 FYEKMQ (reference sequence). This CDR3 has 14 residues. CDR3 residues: CASSPGQVYTEAFF. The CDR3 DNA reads TGTGCCAGCAGCCCGGGACAGGTGTACACTGAAGCTTTCTTT.

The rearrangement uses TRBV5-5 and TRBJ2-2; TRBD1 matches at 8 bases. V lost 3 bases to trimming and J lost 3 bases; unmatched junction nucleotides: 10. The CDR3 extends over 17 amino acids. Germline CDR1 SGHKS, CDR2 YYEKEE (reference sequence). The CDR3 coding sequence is TGTGCCAGCAGCTCCACGGGGCAGGGGGCACACACCGGGGAGCTGTTTTTT. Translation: CASSSTGQGAHTGELFF.

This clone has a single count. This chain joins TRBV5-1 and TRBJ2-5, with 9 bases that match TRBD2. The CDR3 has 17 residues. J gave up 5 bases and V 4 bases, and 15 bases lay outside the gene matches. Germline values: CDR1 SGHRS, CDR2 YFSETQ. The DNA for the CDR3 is TGCGCCAGCAGCCAACTAGCGGGTCCTTCCGGGGGGGAGACCCAGTACTTC. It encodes CASSQLAGPSGGETQYF.

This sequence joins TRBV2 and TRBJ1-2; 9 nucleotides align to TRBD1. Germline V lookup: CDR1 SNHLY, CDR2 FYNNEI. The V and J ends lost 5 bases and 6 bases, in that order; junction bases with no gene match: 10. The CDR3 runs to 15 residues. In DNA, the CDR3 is TGTGCCAGCAGTAAAACTACAGGGGGCGGTAATGGCTACACCTTC. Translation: CASSKTTGGGNGYTF.

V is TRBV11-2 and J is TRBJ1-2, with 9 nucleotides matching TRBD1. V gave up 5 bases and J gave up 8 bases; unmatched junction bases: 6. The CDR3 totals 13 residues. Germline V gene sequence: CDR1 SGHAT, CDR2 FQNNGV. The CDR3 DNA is TGTGCCAGCAGCGTACAGGGGGCTGGCGGCTACACCTTC. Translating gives CASSVQGAGGYTF.

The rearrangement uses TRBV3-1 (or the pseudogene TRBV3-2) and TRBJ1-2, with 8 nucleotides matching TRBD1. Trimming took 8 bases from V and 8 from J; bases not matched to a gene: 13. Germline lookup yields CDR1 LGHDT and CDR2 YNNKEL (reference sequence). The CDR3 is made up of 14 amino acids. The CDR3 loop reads CASRGQVGTFGYTF. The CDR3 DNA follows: TGTGCCAGCCGGGGACAGGTGGGGACGTTCGGCTACACCTTC.

The CDR3 nucleotides are TGCGCCAGCAGCTCAGCGGGGGGAACAGATACGCAGTATTTT. It encodes CASSSAGGTDTQYF. The chain combines TRBV5-1 with TRBJ2-3; 9 bases map to TRBD2. The CDR3 loop spans 14 amino acids. The germline CDR1 and CDR2 sequences are SGHRS and YFSETQ. The V and J ends lost 3 bases and 3 bases, in that order; junction bases with no gene match: 2.

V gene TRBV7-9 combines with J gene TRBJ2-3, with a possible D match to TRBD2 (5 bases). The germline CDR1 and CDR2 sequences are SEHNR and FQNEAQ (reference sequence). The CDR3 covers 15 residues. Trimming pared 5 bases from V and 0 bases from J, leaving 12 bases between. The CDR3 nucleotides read TGTGCCAGCAGCCTACTAGTTTCTAGCACAGATACGCAGTATTTT. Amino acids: CASSLLVSSTDTQYF.

The CDR3 protein is CASGLTAGLADSYNEQFF. In nucleotides, the CDR3 is TGTGCTAGTGGTTTGACGGCGGGACTAGCGGACTCCTACAATGAGCAGTTCTTC. The V call is TRBV12-5, the J call TRBJ2-1; 11 nucleotides align to TRBD2. There are 18 residues in the CDR3. The V segment lost 2 bases and the J segment 0 bases; nucleotides outside the gene matches: 6. Germline values: CDR1 LGHNT, CDR2 FRNRAP.

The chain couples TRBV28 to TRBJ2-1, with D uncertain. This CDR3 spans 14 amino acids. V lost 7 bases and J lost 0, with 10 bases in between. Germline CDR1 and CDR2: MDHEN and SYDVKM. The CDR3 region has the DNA TGTGCCAGCAAAGGAGCTGGCTCCTACAATGAGCAGTTCTTC. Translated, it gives CASKGAGSYNEQFF.

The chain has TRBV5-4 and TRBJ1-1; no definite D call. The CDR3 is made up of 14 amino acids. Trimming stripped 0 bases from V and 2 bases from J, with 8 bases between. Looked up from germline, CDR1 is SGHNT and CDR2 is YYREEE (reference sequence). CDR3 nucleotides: TGTGCCAGCAGCTTGGTCTCTTTTAACACTGAAGCTTTCTTT. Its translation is CASSLVSFNTEAFF.

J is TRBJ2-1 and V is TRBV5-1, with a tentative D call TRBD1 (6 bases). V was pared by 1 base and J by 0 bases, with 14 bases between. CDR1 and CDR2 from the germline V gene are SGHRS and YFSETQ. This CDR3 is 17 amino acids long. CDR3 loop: CASSLPPDSRSYNEQFF. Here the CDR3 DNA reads TGCGCCAGCAGCTTGCCCCCGGACAGCCGCTCCTACAATGAGCAGTTCTTC.

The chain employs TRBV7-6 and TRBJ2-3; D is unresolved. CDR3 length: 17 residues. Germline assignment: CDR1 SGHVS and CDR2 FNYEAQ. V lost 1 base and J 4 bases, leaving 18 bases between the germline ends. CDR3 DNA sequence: TGTGCCAGCAGCTTAGAGAGCTCATTCGAAGAATCAGATACGCAGTATTTT. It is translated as CASSLESSFEESDTQYF.

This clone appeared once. This chain's CDR3 is CASSLGGHYGYTF. CDR3 DNA: TGTGCCAGCAGCTTGGGAGGGCACTATGGCTACACCTTC. The V and J genes are TRBV11-2 and TRBJ1-2; no firm D call. The germline CDR1 and CDR2 sequences are SGHAT and FQNNGV. The CDR3 is made up of 13 amino acids. V was pared by 3 bases and J by 3 bases, with 8 bases between.

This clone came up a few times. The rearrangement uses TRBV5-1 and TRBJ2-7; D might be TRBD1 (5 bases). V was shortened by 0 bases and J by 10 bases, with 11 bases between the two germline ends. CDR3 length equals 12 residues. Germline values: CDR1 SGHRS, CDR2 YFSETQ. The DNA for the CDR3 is TGCGCCAGCAGCTTGGGACAGACGGTACAGTACTTC. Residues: CASSLGQTVQYF. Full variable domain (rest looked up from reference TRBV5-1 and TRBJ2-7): KAGVTQTPRYLIKTRGQQVTLSCSPISGHRSVSWYQQTPGQGLQFLFEYFSETQRNKGNFPGRFSGRQFSNSRSEMNVSTLELGDSALYLCASSLGQTVQYFGPGTRLTVT.

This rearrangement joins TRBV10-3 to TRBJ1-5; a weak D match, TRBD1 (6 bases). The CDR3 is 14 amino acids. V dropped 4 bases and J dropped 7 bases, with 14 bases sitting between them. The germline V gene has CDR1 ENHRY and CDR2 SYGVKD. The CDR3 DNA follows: TGTGCCATCAGTGTGGCAGGGGCCGAGCAGCCCCAGCATTTT. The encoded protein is CAISVAGAEQPQHF.

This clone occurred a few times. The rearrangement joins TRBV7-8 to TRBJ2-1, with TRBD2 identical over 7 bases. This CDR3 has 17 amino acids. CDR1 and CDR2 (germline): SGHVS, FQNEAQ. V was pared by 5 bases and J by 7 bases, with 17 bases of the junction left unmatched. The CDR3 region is CASSADYSTSLVNEQFF. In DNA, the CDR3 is TGTGCCAGCAGCGCCGACTATTCGACTAGCCTTGTAAATGAGCAGTTCTTC. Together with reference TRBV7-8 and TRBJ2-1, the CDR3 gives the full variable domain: GAGVSQSPRYKVAKRGQDVALRCDPISGHVSLFWYQQALGQGPEFLTYFQNEAQLDKSGLPSDRFFAERPEGSVSTLKIQRTQQEDSAVYLCASSADYSTSLVNEQFFGPGTRLTVL.

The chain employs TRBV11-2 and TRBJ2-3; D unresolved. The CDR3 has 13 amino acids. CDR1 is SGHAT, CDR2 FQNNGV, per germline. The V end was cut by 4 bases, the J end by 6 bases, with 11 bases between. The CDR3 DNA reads TGTGCCAGCAGCTCCTCGCTGAGGGATACGCAGTATTTT. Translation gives CASSSSLRDTQYF.

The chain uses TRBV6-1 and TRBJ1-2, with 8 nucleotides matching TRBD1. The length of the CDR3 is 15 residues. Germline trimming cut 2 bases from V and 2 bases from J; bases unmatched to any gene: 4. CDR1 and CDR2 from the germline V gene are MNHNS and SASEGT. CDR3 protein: CASSERTGRNYGYTF. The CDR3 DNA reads TGTGCCAGCAGTGAACGGACAGGGCGGAACTATGGCTACACCTTC.

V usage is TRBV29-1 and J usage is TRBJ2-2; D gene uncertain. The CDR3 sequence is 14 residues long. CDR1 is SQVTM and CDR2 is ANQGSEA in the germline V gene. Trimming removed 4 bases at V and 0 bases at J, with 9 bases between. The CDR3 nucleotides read TGCAGCGTTGTCGGCGGTACGAACACCGGGGAGCTGTTTTTT. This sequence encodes CSVVGGTNTGELFF.

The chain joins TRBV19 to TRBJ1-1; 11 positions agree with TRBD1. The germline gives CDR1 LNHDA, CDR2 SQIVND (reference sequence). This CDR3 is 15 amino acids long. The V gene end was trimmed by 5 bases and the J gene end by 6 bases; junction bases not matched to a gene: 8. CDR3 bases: TGTGCCAGTAGTTTTCGAGGACAGGGGGCCGCTGAAGCTTTCTTT. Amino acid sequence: CASSFRGQGAAEAFF.